The 10 T cell receptor beta chains presented below share a single source sample, sequenced in a study of T cells in Graves' hyperthyroidism and ophthalmopathy. Using RNA transcripts as the source, TCR beta CDR3 regions were amplified. Carried out on the TCR CDR3, a first-round RT-PCR used the HTBI primer set. TCRdb passed the multiplex PCR reads through MiXCR, listing each CDR3 protein once. This sample has hundreds of thousands of distinct CDR3 sequences, with approximately 16% found just once. Sequencing was done on a sample of blood. These receptors were obtained from a woman younger than 30 with Graves' hyperthyroidism.

In its sample, this clonotype was seen many times. The chain joins TRBV20-1 to TRBJ2-7; possible D gene TRBD1, 5 bases. Germline values: CDR1 DFQATT, CDR2 SNEGSKA (reference sequence). Trimming took off 3 bases at V and 0 bases at J, with 12 bases between the two ends. This CDR3 is 14 amino acids long. CDR3 coding DNA: TGCAGTGCTAGGCCCGACAGAGCCTCCTACGAGCAGTACTTC. It is translated as CSARPDRASYEQYF.

This clonotype was seen repeatedly, ten times or more. The gene calls are TRBV5-1 and TRBJ2-3, with TRBD2 identical over 8 bases. Per the germline V gene, CDR1 is SGHRS and CDR2 is YFSETQ. The V and J ends lost 4 bases and 0 bases, in that order; junction bases with no gene match: 4. This CDR3 region has 15 residues. The CDR3 DNA sequence: TGCGCCAGCAGCCGTAGCGGGGCTAGCACAGATACGCAGTATTTT. Translation: CASSRSGASTDTQYF.

This clonotype was found many times. V is TRBV20-1 and J is TRBJ2-7; D remains unclear. The V end lost 6 bases, the J end lost 7 bases, and 28 bases lay between the germline ends. Germline V CDR1 and CDR2: DFQATT, SNEGSKA (reference sequence). The CDR3 covers 16 residues. CDR3 protein: CSATTAAIRTFGEQYF. As DNA, the CDR3 is TGCAGTGCCACCACGGCGGCCATACGGACGTTCGGGGAGCAGTACTTC.

This clonotype was counted at least ten times. The chain couples TRBV20-1 to TRBJ2-3; TRBD2 might be the D (7 bases). V was clipped by 0 bases and J by 6 bases, with 19 bases between them. The CDR3 is made up of 16 amino acids. Germline loops: CDR1 DFQATT, CDR2 SNEGSKA (reference sequence). Here the CDR3 DNA reads TGCAGTGCTAGAGATCCGAGGGGGACTAATTTGGATACGCAGTATTTT. Protein product: CSARDPRGTNLDTQYF.

The table lists this clonotype with a few counts. The chain combines TRBV19 with TRBJ2-7; no clear D. The CDR3 runs 14 residues. Trimming shortened V by 4 bases and J by 3 bases, and 13 bases separated the two germline ends. The germline V gene has CDR1 LNHDA and CDR2 SQIVND (reference sequence). Here the CDR3 DNA reads TGTGCCAGTAGTAGGCCAGGTAGGAGCTACGAGCAGTACTTC. Translating it yields CASSRPGRSYEQYF. Supplemented by reference TRBV19 and TRBJ2-7, the full variable domain reads DGGITQSPKYLFRKEGQNVTLSCEQNLNHDAMYWYRQDPGQGLRLIYYSQIVNDFQKGDIAEGYSVSREKKESFPLTVTSAQKNPTAFYLCASSRPGRSYEQYFGPGTRLTVT.

This clonotype was seen many times. This rearrangement joins TRBV3-1 to TRBJ2-5; 7 bases line up with TRBD2. V lost 0 bases to trimming and J lost 13 bases; unmatched junction nucleotides: 11. Germline V gene data show CDR1 as LGHDT and CDR2 as YNNKEL (reference sequence). The length of the CDR3 is 14 residues. CDR3 coding DNA: TGTGCCAGCAGCCAAGACGGGACTAAGGCAAGTCTGTACTTC. It is translated as CASSQDGTKASLYF.

This clonotype came up a few times. The chain uses TRBV30 and TRBJ1-5; the D is unclear. V dropped 3 bases and J dropped 5 bases, with 11 bases sitting between them. Per germline, CDR1 GTSNPN and CDR2 SVGIG (reference sequence). The CDR3 totals 13 residues. The CDR3 protein is CAWSIGYDQPQHF. The DNA of the CDR3 is TGTGCCTGGAGCATCGGGTACGATCAGCCCCAGCATTTT.

This clonotype has a count of ten or more. V gene TRBV7-2 combines with J gene TRBJ1-4; D perhaps matches TRBD1 (5 bases). CDR3 length: 15 residues. The germline V gene encodes CDR1 SGHTA and CDR2 FQGNSA. V lost 4 bases, J lost 0 bases, and 9 bases lay in between. The chain's CDR3 is CASSSQGATNEKLFF. The CDR3 bases are TGTGCCAGCAGCTCCCAGGGTGCAACTAATGAAAAACTGTTTTTT.

At least ten counts were recorded for this clonotype. The chain carries TRBV5-6 and TRBJ2-4; possibly TRBD1 for D (5 bases). With 3 bases removed from V and 0 bases from J, the gap between germline ends came to 10 bases. The CDR3 is made up of 15 amino acids. Germline CDR1 SGHDT, CDR2 YYEEEE. CDR3 amino acids: CASSSTDLAKNIQYF. The CDR3 nucleotides read TGTGCCAGCAGCTCGACAGACTTAGCCAAAAACATTCAGTACTTC.

For the CDR3, the DNA is TGCGCCAGCAGCGGCACAGGGGTTCCGTCCTACAATGAGCAGTTCTTC. This codes for CASSGTGVPSYNEQFF. This sequence joins TRBV5-1 and TRBJ2-1; TRBD1 matches 7 bases. V lost 4 bases, J lost 1 base, and 8 bases stayed unmatched. In germline, CDR1 is SGHRS, CDR2 YFSETQ. CDR3 size: 16 residues.